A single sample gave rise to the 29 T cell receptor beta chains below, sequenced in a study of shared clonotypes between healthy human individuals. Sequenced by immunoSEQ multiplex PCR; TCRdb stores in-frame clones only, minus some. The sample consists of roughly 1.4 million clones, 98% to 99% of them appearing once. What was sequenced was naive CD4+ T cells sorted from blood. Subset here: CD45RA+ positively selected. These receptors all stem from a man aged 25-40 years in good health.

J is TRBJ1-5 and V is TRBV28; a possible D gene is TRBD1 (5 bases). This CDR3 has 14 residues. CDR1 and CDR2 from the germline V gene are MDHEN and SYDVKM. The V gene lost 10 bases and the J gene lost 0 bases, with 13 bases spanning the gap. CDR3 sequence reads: CATQTDYSNQPQHF. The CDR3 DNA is TGTGCCACCCAGACAGACTATAGCAATCAGCCCCAGCATTTT.

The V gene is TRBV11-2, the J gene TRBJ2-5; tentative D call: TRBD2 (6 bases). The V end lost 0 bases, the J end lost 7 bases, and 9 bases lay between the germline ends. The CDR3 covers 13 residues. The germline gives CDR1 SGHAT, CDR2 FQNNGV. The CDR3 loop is CASSLERLGTQYF. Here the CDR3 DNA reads TGTGCCAGCAGCTTAGAAAGACTAGGGACCCAGTACTTC.

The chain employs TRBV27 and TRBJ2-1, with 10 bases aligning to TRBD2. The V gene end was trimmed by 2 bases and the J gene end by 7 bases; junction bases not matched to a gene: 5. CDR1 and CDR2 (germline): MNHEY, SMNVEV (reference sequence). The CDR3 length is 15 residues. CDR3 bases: TGTGCCAGCAGTTTACAGCGGGAGGGCCCAAATGAGCAGTTCTTC. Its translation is CASSLQREGPNEQFF.

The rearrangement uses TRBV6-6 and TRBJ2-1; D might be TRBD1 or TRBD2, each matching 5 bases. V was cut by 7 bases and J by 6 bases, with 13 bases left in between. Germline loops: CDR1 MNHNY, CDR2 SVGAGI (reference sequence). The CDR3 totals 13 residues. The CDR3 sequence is CASNEGTGNEQFF. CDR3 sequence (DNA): TGTGCCAGCAATGAGGGGACGGGCAATGAGCAGTTCTTC.

Written as DNA, the CDR3 is TGTGCCAGCAATCCACGGGATTGGCATAGGAATGAGCAGTTCTTC. It is translated as CASNPRDWHRNEQFF. The V gene is TRBV2, the J gene TRBJ2-1, with a weak D call TRBD2 (5 bases). Germline values: CDR1 SNHLY, CDR2 FYNNEI. V gave up 7 bases and J gave up 7 bases, with 20 bases separating them. The CDR3 totals 15 residues. Together with reference TRBV2 and TRBJ2-1, the CDR3 gives the full variable domain: EPEVTQTPSHQVTQMGQEVILRCVPISNHLYFYWYRQILGQKVEFLVSFYNNEISEKSEIFDDQFSVERPDGSNFTLKIRSTKLEDSAMYFCASNPRDWHRNEQFFGPGTRLTVL.

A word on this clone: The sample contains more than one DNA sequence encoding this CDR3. The CDR3 is CASSWGLAGGYNEQFF. The CDR3 DNA follows: TGCGCCAGCAGCTGGGGACTAGCGGGAGGATACAATGAGCAGTTCTTC. J is TRBJ2-1 and V is TRBV5-1; 15 nucleotides match TRBD2. The germline V gene encodes CDR1 SGHRS and CDR2 YFSETQ. The CDR3 is made up of 16 amino acids. V was clipped by 3 bases and J by 4 bases; unmatched bases: 2.

For the CDR3, the DNA is TGTGCCAGCAGTTACTCGGCGGGAGGCACAGATACGCAGTATTTT. Translation: CASSYSAGGTDTQYF. The rearrangement joins TRBV6-6 to TRBJ2-3; TRBD2 aligns across 7 bases. With 0 bases clipped from V and 1 base from J, the junction kept 1 base outside the gene matches. Germline V gene data show CDR1 as MNHNY and CDR2 as SVGAGI (reference sequence). This CDR3 region has 15 residues.

CDR3 nucleotides: TGTGCCAGCAGTAGTGGGGAGGGTTGGTCCTACGAGCAGTACTTC. Its translation is CASSSGEGWSYEQYF. The J gene is TRBJ2-7, the V gene TRBV27; TRBD2 matches 7 bases. This CDR3 is 15 amino acids long. V trimming: 5 bases; J trimming: 1 base; junction bases outside the gene matches: 8. The germline V gene has CDR1 MNHEY and CDR2 SMNVEV (reference sequence).

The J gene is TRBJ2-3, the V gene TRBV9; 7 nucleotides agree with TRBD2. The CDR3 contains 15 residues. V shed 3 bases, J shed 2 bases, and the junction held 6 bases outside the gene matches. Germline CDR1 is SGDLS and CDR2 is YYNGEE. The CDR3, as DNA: TGTGCCAGCAGCGCCGCGGGAGCCCCCACAGATACGCAGTATTTT. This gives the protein CASSAAGAPTDTQYF.

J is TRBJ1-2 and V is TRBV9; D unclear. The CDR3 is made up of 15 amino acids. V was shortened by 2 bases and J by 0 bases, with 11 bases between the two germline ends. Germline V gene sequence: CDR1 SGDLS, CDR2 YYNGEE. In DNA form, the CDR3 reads TGTGCCAGCAGCGTTGGGCCACTCCCTAACTATGGCTACACCTTC. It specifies CASSVGPLPNYGYTF.

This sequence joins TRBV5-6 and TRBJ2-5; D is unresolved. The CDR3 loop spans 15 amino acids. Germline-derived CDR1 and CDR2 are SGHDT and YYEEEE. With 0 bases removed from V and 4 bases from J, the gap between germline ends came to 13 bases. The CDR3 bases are TGTGCCAGCAGCTTGGGGCTTATTAAGGCAGAGACCCAGTACTTC. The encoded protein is CASSLGLIKAETQYF. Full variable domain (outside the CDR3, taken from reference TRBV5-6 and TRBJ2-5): DAGVTQSPTHLIKTRGQQVTLRCSPKSGHDTVSWYQQALGQGPQFIFQYYEEEERQRGNFPDRFSGHQFPNYSSELNVNALLLGDSALYLCASSLGLIKAETQYFGPGTRLLVL.

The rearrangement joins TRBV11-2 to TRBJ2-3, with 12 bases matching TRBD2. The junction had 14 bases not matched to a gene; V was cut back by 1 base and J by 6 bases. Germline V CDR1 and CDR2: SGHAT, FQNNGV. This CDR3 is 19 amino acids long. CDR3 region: CASSLARRLAGGPWDTQYF. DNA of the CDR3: TGTGCCAGCAGCTTAGCTCGCCGTCTAGCGGGAGGGCCTTGGGATACGCAGTATTTT.

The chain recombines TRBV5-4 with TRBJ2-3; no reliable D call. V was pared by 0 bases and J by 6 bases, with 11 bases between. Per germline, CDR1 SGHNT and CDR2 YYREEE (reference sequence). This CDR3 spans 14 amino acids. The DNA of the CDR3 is TGTGCCAGCAGCTTGGAGGTAGGGTCCGATACGCAGTATTTT. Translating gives CASSLEVGSDTQYF.

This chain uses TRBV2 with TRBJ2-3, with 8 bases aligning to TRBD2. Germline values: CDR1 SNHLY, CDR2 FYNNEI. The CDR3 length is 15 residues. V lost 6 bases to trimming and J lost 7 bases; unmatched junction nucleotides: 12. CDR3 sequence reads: CASRNGTSPFYTQYF. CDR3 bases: TGTGCCAGCAGGAACGGGACTAGTCCTTTTTATACGCAGTATTTT.

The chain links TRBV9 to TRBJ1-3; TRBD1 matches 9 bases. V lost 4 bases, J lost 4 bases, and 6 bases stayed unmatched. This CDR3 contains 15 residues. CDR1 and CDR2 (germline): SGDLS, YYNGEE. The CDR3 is CASSSSGTGGNTIYF. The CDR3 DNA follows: TGTGCCAGCAGCTCCTCCGGGACAGGGGGAAACACCATATATTTT.

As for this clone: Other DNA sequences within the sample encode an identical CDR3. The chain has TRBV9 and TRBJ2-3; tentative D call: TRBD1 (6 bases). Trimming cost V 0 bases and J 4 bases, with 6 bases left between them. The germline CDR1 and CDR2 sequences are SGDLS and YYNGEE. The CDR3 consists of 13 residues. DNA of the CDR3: TGTGCCAGCAGCGTAGGGGGGCCAGATACGCAGTATTTT. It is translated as CASSVGGPDTQYF.

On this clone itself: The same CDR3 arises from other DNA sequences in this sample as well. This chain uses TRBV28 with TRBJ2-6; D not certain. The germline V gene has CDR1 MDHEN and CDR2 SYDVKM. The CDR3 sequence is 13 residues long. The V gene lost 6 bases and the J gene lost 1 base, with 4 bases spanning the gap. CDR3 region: CASRTSGANVLTF. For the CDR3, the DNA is TGTGCCAGCAGAACTTCTGGGGCCAACGTCCTGACTTTC.

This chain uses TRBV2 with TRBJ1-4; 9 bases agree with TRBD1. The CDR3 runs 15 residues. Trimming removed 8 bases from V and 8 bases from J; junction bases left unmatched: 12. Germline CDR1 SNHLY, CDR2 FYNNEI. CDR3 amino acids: CASEGTGFYGEKLFF. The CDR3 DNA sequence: TGTGCCAGCGAGGGGACAGGGTTTTATGGGGAAAAACTGTTTTTT.

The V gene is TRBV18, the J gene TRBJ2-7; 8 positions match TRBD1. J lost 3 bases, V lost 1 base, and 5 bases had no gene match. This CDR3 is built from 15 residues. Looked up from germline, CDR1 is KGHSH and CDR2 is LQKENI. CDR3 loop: CASSPQSGQGYEQYF. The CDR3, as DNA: TGTGCCAGCTCACCACAATCAGGACAGGGCTACGAGCAGTACTTC.

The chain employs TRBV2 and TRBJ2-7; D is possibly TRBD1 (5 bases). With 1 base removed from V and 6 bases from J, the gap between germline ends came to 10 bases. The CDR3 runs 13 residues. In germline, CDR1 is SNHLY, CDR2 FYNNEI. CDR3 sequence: CASSEEGLSEQYF. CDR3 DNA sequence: TGTGCCAGCAGTGAAGAGGGGCTAAGCGAGCAGTACTTC.

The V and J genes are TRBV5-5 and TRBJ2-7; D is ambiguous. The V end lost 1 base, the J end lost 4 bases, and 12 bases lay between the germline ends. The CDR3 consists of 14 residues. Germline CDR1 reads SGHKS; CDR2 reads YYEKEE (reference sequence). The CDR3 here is CASSLTSAAYEQYF. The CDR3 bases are TGTGCCAGCAGCTTGACCTCTGCGGCATACGAGCAGTACTTC.

The CDR3 reads CSVPPLRNQPQHF. The CDR3 coding sequence is TGCAGCGTTCCCCCATTGAGGAATCAGCCCCAGCATTTT. The chain couples TRBV29-1 to TRBJ1-5; D is unresolved. Per the germline V gene, CDR1 is SQVTM and CDR2 is ANQGSEA. Trimming shortened V by 5 bases and J by 4 bases, and 12 bases separated the two germline ends. The CDR3 length is 13 residues.

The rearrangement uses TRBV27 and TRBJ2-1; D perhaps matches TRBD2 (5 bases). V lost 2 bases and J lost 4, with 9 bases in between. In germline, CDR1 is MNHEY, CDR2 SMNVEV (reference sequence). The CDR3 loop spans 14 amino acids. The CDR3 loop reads CASSLGREYNEQFF. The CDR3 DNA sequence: TGTGCCAGCAGTTTAGGCCGGGAATACAATGAGCAGTTCTTC.

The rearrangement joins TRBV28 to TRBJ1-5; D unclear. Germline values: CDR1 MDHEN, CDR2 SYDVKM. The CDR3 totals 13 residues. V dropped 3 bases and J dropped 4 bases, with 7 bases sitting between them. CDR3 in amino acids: CASSLIWNQPQHF. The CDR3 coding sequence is TGTGCCAGCAGTTTGATCTGGAATCAGCCCCAGCATTTT.

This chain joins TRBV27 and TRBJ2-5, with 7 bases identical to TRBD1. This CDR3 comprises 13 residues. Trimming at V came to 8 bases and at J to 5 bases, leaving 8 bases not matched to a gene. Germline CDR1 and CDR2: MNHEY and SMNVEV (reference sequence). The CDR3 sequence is CASADREGETQYF. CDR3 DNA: TGTGCCAGCGCCGACAGGGAAGGGGAGACCCAGTACTTC.

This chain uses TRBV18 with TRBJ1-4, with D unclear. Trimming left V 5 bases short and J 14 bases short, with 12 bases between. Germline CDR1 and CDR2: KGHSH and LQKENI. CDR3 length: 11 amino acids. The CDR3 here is CASSEQDGLFF. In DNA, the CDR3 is TGTGCCAGCTCAGAGCAAGATGGGCTGTTTTTT.

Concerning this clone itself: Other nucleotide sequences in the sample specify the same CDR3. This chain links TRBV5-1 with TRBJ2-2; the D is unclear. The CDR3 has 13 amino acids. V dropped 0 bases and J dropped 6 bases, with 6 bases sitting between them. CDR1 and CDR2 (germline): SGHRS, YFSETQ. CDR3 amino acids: CASSLVGSGELFF. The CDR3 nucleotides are TGCGCCAGCAGCTTGGTAGGCTCCGGGGAGCTGTTTTTT.

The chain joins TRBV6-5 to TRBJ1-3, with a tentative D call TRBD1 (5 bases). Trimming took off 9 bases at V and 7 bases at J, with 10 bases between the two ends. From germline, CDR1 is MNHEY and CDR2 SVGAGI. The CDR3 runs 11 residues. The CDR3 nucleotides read TGTGCCAGTAGGGACCCGAACACCATATATTTT. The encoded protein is CASRDPNTIYF.

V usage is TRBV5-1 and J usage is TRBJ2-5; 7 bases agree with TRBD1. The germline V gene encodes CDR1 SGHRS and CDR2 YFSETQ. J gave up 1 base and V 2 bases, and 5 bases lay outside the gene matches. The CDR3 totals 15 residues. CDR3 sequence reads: CASSFYRGIQETQYF. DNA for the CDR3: TGCGCCAGCAGCTTCTACAGGGGAATCCAAGAGACCCAGTACTTC. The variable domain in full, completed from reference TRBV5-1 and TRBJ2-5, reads KAGVTQTPRYLIKTRGQQVTLSCSPISGHRSVSWYQQTPGQGLQFLFEYFSETQRNKGNFPGRFSGRQFSNSRSEMNVSTLELGDSALYLCASSFYRGIQETQYFGPGTRLLVL.